This T cell receptor beta chain emerged from a study of blood T cell repertoires in COVID-19. In the authors' workflow: Using reference gene primer amplification, nucleated cell counts were estimated. Data came from immunoSEQ multiplex PCR; TCRdb stores just in-frame clones and leaves some out. V and J calls and clone size come straight from that table; D and trimming were deduced from the DNA. The sample lists under 200,000 clones; approximately 89% were seen once. Trimming took 3 bases from V and 4 from J, leaving 6 bases between them. The CDR3 is 12 residues long. Germline V lookup: CDR1 LGHDT, CDR2 YNNKEL (reference sequence).

This receptor was obtained from a man between 35 and 55 years old with active or convalescent COVID-19. This chain uses TRBV3-1 (or the pseudogene TRBV3-2) with TRBJ1-1; D gene ambiguous. The sample was peripheral blood. DNA for the CDR3: TGTGCCAGCAGCCAGAGGGTCACTGAAGCTTTCTTT. Its protein product is CASSQRVTEAFF.